This T cell receptor (beta chain) was observed in a study of cytomegalovirus exposure and HLA in healthy donors. Details on this clone: Its antigen is still unknown.

Study outcomes and limitations: There were a few CMV-associated chains whose specificity for CMV antigens was confirmed in vitro.

From germline, CDR1 is SGHRS and CDR2 YFSETQ. The CDR3 spans 12 residues. Trimming at V came to 4 bases and at J to 10 bases, leaving 5 bases not matched to a gene. TCRdb's copy holds only in-frame clones and misses some; the assay was immunoSEQ multiplex PCR. The table records over 200,000 clones, just over 85% of them present only once. The sequenced sample consisted of PBMCs. The chain uses TRBV5-1 and TRBJ2-1; TRBD2 agrees at 7 bases. The clonotype was recovered from a woman aged 18-29 years in good health and CMV-seronegative. CDR3 bases: TGCGCCAGCAGCGACCCCGGGGGGGAGCAGTTCTTC. Amino acid sequence: CASSDPGGEQFF.